Listed below are T cell receptor beta chains from one sample, sequenced in a study of T cells after yellow fever vaccination. Using its own MiXCR run on the 5' RACE reads, TCRdb lists one record per CDR3 protein. The sample consists of under 200,000 distinct CDR3 sequences, roughly 9.6% of them appearing once. Specimen: CD8+ T cells sorted from PBMCs, collected 15 days after the yellow fever booster vaccination. The receptors here all came from a man younger than 30 who received the YFV17D yellow fever vaccine. Both conserved end residues are part of each CDR3. Each record gives: D gene, V gene, J gene, clone size, CDR3 protein, CDR3 DNA. A D gene is named only where the DNA matches it firmly. Only some rows state a clone size, as once, few, many or a class for expanded clones.

D gene: TRBD2; V gene: TRBV9; J gene: TRBJ2-1; clone size: many; CDR3 protein: CASSDPPQAGTSGDNEQFF; CDR3 DNA: TGTGCCAGCAGCGACCCCCCCCAAGCCGGGACTAGCGGGGACAATGAGCAGTTCTTC
D gene: -; V gene: TRBV7-6; J gene: TRBJ2-7; clone size: few; CDR3 protein: CASSFKDGSYEQYF; CDR3 DNA: TGTGCCAGCAGCTTTAAGGACGGGTCCTACGAGCAGTACTTC
D gene: -; V gene: TRBV18; J gene: TRBJ1-6; clone size: -; CDR3 protein: CASSPAPDNSPLHF; CDR3 DNA: TGTGCCAGCTCACCGGCCCCGGATAATTCACCCCTCCACTTT
D gene: -; V gene: TRBV6-6; J gene: TRBJ1-1; clone size: -; CDR3 protein: CASSYGPGTTEAFF; CDR3 DNA: TGTGCCAGCAGCTACGGCCCAGGGACCACTGAAGCTTTCTTT
D gene: -; V gene: TRBV4-3; J gene: TRBJ1-5; clone size: -; CDR3 protein: CASSQIKNSNQPQHF; CDR3 DNA: TGCGCCAGCAGCCAGATTAAAAATAGCAATCAGCCCCAGCATTTT
D gene: -; V gene: TRBV18; J gene: TRBJ2-2; clone size: few; CDR3 protein: CASSPPRGGSTGELFF; CDR3 DNA: TGTGCCAGCTCACCACCGCGGGGCGGAAGCACCGGGGAGCTGTTTTTT
D gene: -; V gene: TRBV27; J gene: TRBJ2-7; clone size: -; CDR3 protein: CASSPQVTYEQYF; CDR3 DNA: TGTGCCAGCAGTCCACAGGTAACCTACGAGCAGTACTTC
D gene: -; V gene: TRBV3-1; J gene: TRBJ2-1; clone size: many; CDR3 protein: CASRWGGGEDSDEQFF; CDR3 DNA: TGTGCCAGCAGATGGGGCGGGGGCGAGGATTCTGATGAGCAGTTCTTC
D gene: -; V gene: TRBV5-4; J gene: TRBJ2-3; clone size: -; CDR3 protein: CATKRADTQYF; CDR3 DNA: TGTGCCACAAAGAGGGCAGATACGCAGTATTTT
D gene: -; V gene: TRBV27; J gene: TRBJ1-4; clone size: -; CDR3 protein: CASSLLATNEKLFF; CDR3 DNA: TGTGCCAGCAGTTTATTGGCAACTAATGAAAAACTGTTTTTT
D gene: -; V gene: TRBV9; J gene: TRBJ2-1; clone size: few; CDR3 protein: CASTSSVGYNEQFF; CDR3 DNA: TGTGCCAGCACCTCCTCGGTGGGCTACAATGAGCAGTTCTTC
D gene: -; V gene: TRBV2; J gene: TRBJ2-2; clone size: many; CDR3 protein: CASRYRELHTGELFF; CDR3 DNA: TGTGCCAGCAGGTACAGGGAGTTGCACACCGGGGAGCTGTTTTTT
D gene: -; V gene: TRBV7-9; J gene: TRBJ1-1; clone size: -; CDR3 protein: CASSQEGSRYQAFF; CDR3 DNA: TGTGCCAGCAGCCAGGAGGGCAGCCGATACCAAGCTTTCTTT
D gene: -; V gene: TRBV6-5; J gene: TRBJ1-1; clone size: many; CDR3 protein: CASSSRWGTEAFF; CDR3 DNA: TGTGCCAGCAGTTCTCGGTGGGGAACTGAAGCTTTCTTT
D gene: TRBD2; V gene: TRBV12-3/TRBV12-4; J gene: TRBJ2-5; clone size: -; CDR3 protein: CASTPRGLAVETQYF; CDR3 DNA: TGTGCCAGCACCCCTAGGGGACTAGCCGTAGAGACCCAGTACTTC